The 13 T cell receptor beta chains given below trace back to one sample, sequenced in a study of T cell repertoires in cytomegalovirus infection. TCRdb re-called the reads through MiXCR, storing one row per CDR3 protein. Seen here are around 450,000 distinct CDR3 sequences, around 32% observed once, and the top ten hold roughly 13%. The sample comprised PBMCs. These receptors came from a human donor in good health (CMV status not recorded). Some clones in this sample may be carry-over from other donors' samples.

This clonotype has a handful of counts. This rearrangement joins TRBV6-6 to TRBJ2-4, with D perhaps TRBD2 (6 bases). V was clipped by 6 bases and J by 0 bases, with 9 bases between them. Germline assignment: CDR1 MNHNY and CDR2 SVGAGI (reference sequence). CDR3 size: 14 residues. The CDR3 loop is CASREGVAKNIQYF. In DNA, the CDR3 is TGTGCCAGCAGGGAGGGAGTAGCCAAAAACATTCAGTACTTC.

This sequence joins TRBV5-6 and TRBJ1-2; a possible D gene is TRBD1 (5 bases). CDR3 length: 15 residues. V lost 4 bases and J 3 bases, leaving 16 bases between the germline ends. CDR1 SGHDT and CDR2 YYEEEE come from the germline V gene. DNA for the CDR3: TGTGCCAGCAGCCCAGGGACTCGAGGCTACTATGGCTACACCTTC. Translation: CASSPGTRGYYGYTF. Using reference TRBV5-6 and TRBJ1-2 for the parts outside the CDR3, the full variable domain is DAGVTQSPTHLIKTRGQQVTLRCSPKSGHDTVSWYQQALGQGPQFIFQYYEEEERQRGNFPDRFSGHQFPNYSSELNVNALLLGDSALYLCASSPGTRGYYGYTFGSGTRLTVV.

This clonotype was seen repeatedly, ten times or more. The CDR3 DNA reads TGTGCCAGCAGCTTAGCGGGGGGGCCCTCCTACGAGCAGTACTTC. Its translation is CASSLAGGPSYEQYF. The V call is TRBV7-2, the J call TRBJ2-7; perhaps TRBD2 as D (7 bases). CDR1 is SGHTA and CDR2 is FQGNSA in the germline V gene. Trimming left V 0 bases short and J 0 bases short, with 9 bases between. This CDR3 contains 15 residues. Looking up the rest from reference TRBV7-2 and TRBJ2-7 gives the full variable domain: GAGVSQSPSNKVTEKGKDVELRCDPISGHTALYWYRQSLGQGLEFLIYFQGNSAPDKSGLPSDRFSAERTGGSVSTLTIQRTQQEDSAVYLCASSLAGGPSYEQYFGPGTRLTVT.

In regard to this clonotype: The CDR3 end shows no conserved phenylalanine or tryptophan, and so a read error is likely. This sequence joins TRBV28 and TRBJ2-5; TRBD1 aligns across 7 bases. The V segment lost 3 bases and the J segment 3 bases; nucleotides outside the gene matches: 7. Germline V CDR1 and CDR2: MDHEN, SYDVKM. CDR3 size: 15 residues. CDR3 DNA: TGTGCCAGCAGTTTCCGACAGGGAAAAGAAGAGACCCAGTACTTA. Its translation: CASSFRQGKEETQYL.

This clonotype has at least ten counts. The rearrangement links TRBV12-3 or TRBV12-4 to TRBJ2-5; 10 nucleotides agree with TRBD2. This CDR3 has 13 amino acids. With V trimmed by 3 bases and J by 5 bases, 0 bases remained unmatched. Here the CDR3 reads CASSLTSGETQYF. For the CDR3, the DNA is TGTGCCAGCAGTTTGACTAGCGGGGAGACCCAGTACTTC.

The chain employs TRBV12-3 or TRBV12-4 and TRBJ2-2; the match to TRBD1 covers 7 bases. V shed 4 bases, J shed 0 bases, and the junction held 2 bases outside the gene matches. The CDR3 has 15 amino acids. In DNA form, the CDR3 reads TGTGCCAGCAGTTCGGGGACAGCGAACACCGGGGAGCTGTTTTTT. It specifies CASSSGTANTGELFF.

The gene calls are TRBV11-2 and TRBJ2-2; D uncertain. The CDR3 sequence is 16 residues long. Per the germline V gene, CDR1 is SGHAT and CDR2 is FQNNGV. V lost 1 base, J lost 4 bases, and 13 bases lay in between. The CDR3 sequence: CASSLVVRRGTGELFF. Written as DNA, the CDR3 is TGTGCCAGCAGCTTAGTGGTGCGGCGCGGCACCGGGGAGCTGTTTTTT.

This clonotype was seen only a few times. This chain connects TRBV6-2 or TRBV6-3 to TRBJ2-1; 8 bases map to TRBD2. The CDR3 runs to 15 residues. J gave up 3 bases and V 6 bases, and 7 bases lay outside the gene matches. Germline CDR1 and CDR2: MNHEY and SVGEGT. The CDR3 loop is CASRPTGGVYNEQFF. CDR3 coding DNA: TGTGCCAGCAGACCAACGGGGGGGGTCTACAATGAGCAGTTCTTC.

In this sample, this clonotype turned up many times. The chain combines TRBV7-6 with TRBJ2-5; D is unresolved. The CDR3 loop spans 13 amino acids. Germline V gene sequence: CDR1 SGHVS, CDR2 FNYEAQ. With 6 bases removed from V and 5 bases from J, the gap between germline ends came to 13 bases. The CDR3 bases are TGTGCCAGCAGTAGGGTGGCGTCGGAGACCCAGTACTTC. It codes for CASSRVASETQYF.

With respect to this clonotype: Given a much more abundant clone one base away, this may be a read error. This chain links TRBV27 with TRBJ2-3, with 7 bases identical to TRBD2. The CDR3 has 14 residues. Germline V gives CDR1 MNHEY, CDR2 SMNVEV (reference sequence). The CDR3: CASSPRTSPDMQYF. The CDR3 nucleotides are TGTGCCAGCAGTCCGAGGACTAGTCCAGATATGCAGTATTTT.

On this clonotype itself: At one boundary the junction diverges from the germline segment, which might be a read error. This chain connects TRBV7-6 to TRBJ1-1; no clear D gene. The germline V gene encodes CDR1 SGHVS and CDR2 FNYEAQ. CDR3 length: 13 residues. CDR3: CASSLLENTEALF. In nucleotides, the CDR3 is TGTGCCAGCAGCTTACTAGAGAACACGGAAGCTTTATTT.

V and J are TRBV7-9 and TRBJ1-1; D is uncertain. The CDR3 length is 15 residues. Germline lookup yields CDR1 SEHNR and CDR2 FQNEAQ (reference sequence). Trimming stripped 5 bases from V and 7 bases from J, with 20 bases between. CDR3 sequence reads: CASSPRGGAVHEAFF. DNA of the CDR3: TGTGCCAGCAGCCCCCGTGGAGGAGCTGTGCATGAAGCTTTCTTT.

This clonotype has just a few counts. The V gene is TRBV2, the J gene TRBJ1-4, with D possibly matching TRBD1 (6 bases). Trimming took 5 bases from V and 5 from J, leaving 15 bases between them. The CDR3 loop spans 15 amino acids. Germline assignment: CDR1 SNHLY and CDR2 FYNNEI. In DNA, the CDR3 is TGTGCCAGCAGTCCAACAGGGAGGAGGAATGAAAAACTGTTTTTT. Translating gives CASSPTGRRNEKLFF.